The 28 T cell receptor beta chains below come from one sample, sequenced in a study of blood T cells in healthy people across ages. Through a sample-barcoded 5' primer and a J-beta primer mix, a second PCR was run for roughly 7 to 11 cycles. TCRdb processed the 5' RACE reads anew with MiXCR; each CDR3 protein has one entry. The sample consists of some 930,000 distinct CDR3 sequences, just under 30% of them appearing once. This same sample was also taken into another study, of T cells of mothers and their children.

The sample consisted of blood. The receptor set was obtained from a woman in her thirties or forties in good health.

Remarks on this clonotype: Germline is not matched at one junction end, which may reflect a read error. This rearrangement joins TRBV20-1 to TRBJ2-4, with D unclear. Looked up from germline, CDR1 is DFQATT and CDR2 is SNEGSKA (reference sequence). The CDR3 runs to 15 residues. The CDR3 spells CSATPGALAKNILYF. The DNA for the CDR3 is TGCAGTGCCACACCAGGAGCCTTAGCCAAAAACATTCTGTACTTC.

This clonotype was recorded at least ten times. The chain is built from TRBV13 and TRBJ2-7, with unresolved D. CDR3 length equals 13 residues. V dropped 8 bases and J dropped 1 base, with 12 bases sitting between them. CDR1 is PRHDT and CDR2 is FYEKMQ in the germline V gene (reference sequence). CDR3 sequence reads: CASFNTVSYEQYF. For the CDR3, the DNA is TGTGCCAGCTTTAATACAGTGTCCTACGAGCAGTACTTC.

V usage is TRBV6-1 and J usage is TRBJ2-5; 10 bases are a match to TRBD1. CDR3 length: 16 residues. J gave up 5 bases and V 4 bases, and 10 bases lay outside the gene matches. CDR1 and CDR2 from the germline V gene are MNHNS and SASEGT. The CDR3 DNA reads TGTGCCAGCAGTGCACTCCGGGACAGGGGCAAGGAGACCCAGTACTTC. Translating it yields CASSALRDRGKETQYF.

Regarding this clonotype: An end of the junction does not agree with germline; a read error may underlie this. The rearrangement uses TRBV24-1 and TRBJ1-1, with D tentatively TRBD1 (6 bases). Germline V gene lookup returns CDR1 KGHDR and CDR2 SFDVKD. This CDR3 comprises 12 residues. The CDR3 nucleotides are TGTACCACCAGTGAACCCACAGGGAAAGCTTTCTTT. Its translation: CTTSEPTGKAFF.

As for this clonotype: Just one base apart from a much larger clone, this may be a read error. This rearrangement joins TRBV7-6 to TRBJ2-3; TRBD1 matches at 8 bases. Germline assignment: CDR1 SGHVS and CDR2 FNYEAQ. The CDR3 totals 15 residues. CDR3 protein: CTSSFRTGNTDTQYF. The CDR3 coding sequence is TGTACCAGCAGCTTCCGGACAGGGAACACAGATACGCAGTATTTT.

This clonotype was observed a handful of times. This chain joins TRBV5-1 and TRBJ2-1; 7 bases agree with TRBD2. With 5 bases clipped from V and 4 bases from J, the junction kept 12 bases outside the gene matches. From germline, CDR1 is SGHRS and CDR2 YFSETQ. The CDR3 covers 16 residues. The CDR3 loop is CASRAAGGSYYNEQFF. CDR3 DNA: TGCGCCAGCAGGGCCGCCGGGGGGTCCTATTACAATGAGCAGTTCTTC.

This clonotype was counted at least ten times. The chain couples TRBV19 to TRBJ2-1; 11 bases are a match to TRBD2. The CDR3 extends over 16 amino acids. The ends lost 1 base at V and 1 base at J; junction bases unmatched: 0. CDR1 LNHDA and CDR2 SQIVND come from the germline V gene (reference sequence). The CDR3 reads CASSIGLAGSYNEQFF. The CDR3 DNA sequence: TGTGCCAGTAGTATAGGACTAGCGGGATCCTACAATGAGCAGTTCTTC.

The rearrangement joins TRBV24-1 to TRBJ2-7, with TRBD1 matching over 9 bases. Trimming at V came to 6 bases and at J to 2 bases, leaving 7 bases not matched to a gene. CDR1 is KGHDR, CDR2 SFDVKD, per germline. CDR3 length: 15 residues. CDR3 sequence reads: CATSRTGGPTYEQYF. As DNA, the CDR3 is TGTGCCACCAGTAGAACAGGGGGCCCAACCTACGAGCAGTACTTC.

About this clonotype: This sequence may be a read error, since a much larger clone differs from it by one base. The chain carries TRBV20-1 and TRBJ1-2; D is possibly TRBD1 (5 bases). The germline V gene encodes CDR1 DFQATT and CDR2 SNEGSKA (reference sequence). The CDR3 sequence is 13 residues long. The CDR3 coding sequence is TGCAGTGCTAGTCTAGGTTGGGACTATGGCTACGCCTTC. Translated: CSASLGWDYGYAF.

The rearrangement links TRBV5-1 to TRBJ2-5; TRBD1 is a possible D gene (5 bases). The CDR3 is 19 amino acids. CDR1 is SGHRS and CDR2 is YFSETQ in the germline V gene. V was clipped by 4 bases and J by 0 bases, with 25 bases between them. The CDR3 here is CASSLGANSNPKYQETQYF. CDR3 DNA: TGCGCCAGCAGCCTAGGGGCGAACTCCAACCCTAAGTACCAAGAGACCCAGTACTTC.

This chain uses TRBV10-3 with TRBJ2-3; 8 nucleotides agree with TRBD2. Trimming cost V 6 bases and J 1 base; bases outside gene matches: 9. CDR1 is ENHRY and CDR2 is SYGVKD in the germline V gene. This CDR3 contains 16 residues. The CDR3 region has the DNA TGTGCCATCAGAGACCCTACTAGCGGCGGCACAGATACGCAGTATTTT. Translating it yields CAIRDPTSGGTDTQYF.

The chain combines TRBV15 with TRBJ1-2, with a possible D match to TRBD1 (6 bases). The V gene lost 5 bases and the J gene lost 3 bases, with 10 bases spanning the gap. Germline V gene data show CDR1 as LNHNV and CDR2 as YYDKDF (reference sequence). The CDR3 spans 13 residues. Written as DNA, the CDR3 is TGTGCCACCAGCGCCAGGGGCGACTATGGCTACACCTTC. It codes for CATSARGDYGYTF.

This clonotype was detected a few times. Germline is not matched at one junction end, which may reflect a read error. This chain joins TRBV7-7 and TRBJ1-4; D gene ambiguous. CDR1 and CDR2 from the germline V gene are SSHAT and FNYEAQ (reference sequence). The CDR3 consists of 14 residues. Here the CDR3 reads CASSAWLGNEKLFF. The DNA of the CDR3 is TGTGCTAGCAGCGCTTGGTTGGGTAATGAAAAACTGTTTTTT. The whole variable domain, remainder taken from reference TRBV7-7 and TRBJ1-4, is GAGVSQSPRYKVTKRGQDVTLRCDPISSHATLYWYQQALGQGPEFLTYFNYEAQPDKSGLPSDRFSAERPEGSISTLTIQRTEQRDSAMYRCASSAWLGNEKLFFGSGTQLSVL.

In DNA form, the CDR3 reads TGTGCCACCAGTGACGGGACAGCGCGTGGCAATGAGCAGTACTTC. Translation gives CATSDGTARGNEQYF. J is TRBJ2-7 and V is TRBV24-1, with TRBD1 matching over 7 bases. CDR1 KGHDR and CDR2 SFDVKD come from the germline V gene. After removal of 4 bases from V and 7 bases from J, the junction contained 12 bases not matched to a gene. This CDR3 is 15 amino acids long.

This clonotype was counted at least ten times. CDR3 DNA sequence: TGCAGTGTCGGGCAGGGCTCCTACGAGCAGTACTTC. It translates to CSVGQGSYEQYF. The chain is built from TRBV29-1 and TRBJ2-7; D possibly corresponds to TRBD1 (5 bases). The CDR3 is 12 residues long. Germline CDR1 is SQVTM and CDR2 is ANQGSEA.

The chain links TRBV7-9 to TRBJ2-1; perhaps TRBD2 as D (6 bases). Germline assignment: CDR1 SEHNR and CDR2 FQNEAQ (reference sequence). V lost 4 bases and J lost 1, with 11 bases in between. The CDR3 consists of 15 residues. Here the CDR3 reads CASSSTSRSYNEQFF. The CDR3 bases are TGTGCCAGCAGCTCTACTAGCAGATCCTACAATGAGCAGTTCTTC.

Concerning this clonotype itself: This could be a read error, since a much larger clone is one nucleotide away. The chain combines TRBV6-5 with TRBJ1-4, with TRBD1 identical over 11 bases. V was pared by 4 bases and J by 8 bases, with 6 bases of the junction left unmatched. Germline CDR1 reads MNHEY; CDR2 reads SVGAGI. This CDR3 contains 15 residues. CDR3 DNA: TGTGCCAGCAGTTCTCGGACAGGGGGCTGGGAAAAACTGTTTTTT. Its translation is CASSSRTGGWEKLFF.

This clonotype was detected a few times. The chain uses TRBV7-6 and TRBJ1-6; maybe TRBD1 (6 bases). The CDR3 consists of 12 residues. Germline V gene sequence: CDR1 SGHVS, CDR2 FNYEAQ. V was shortened by 5 bases and J by 11 bases, with 10 bases between the two germline ends. The CDR3 nucleotides are TGTGCCAGCAGCGGACAGTCGGCACCCCTCCACTTT. Residues: CASSGQSAPLHF.

This clonotype was picked up a small number of times. The chain links TRBV7-8 to TRBJ2-5; no definite D call. Trimming shortened V by 2 bases and J by 5 bases, and 12 bases separated the two germline ends. Germline CDR1 SGHVS, CDR2 FQNEAQ. This CDR3 contains 14 residues. CDR3 protein: CASSLSEFGETQYF. The CDR3 DNA reads as TGTGCCAGCAGCTTATCCGAATTCGGGGAGACCCAGTACTTC.

This clonotype was seen more than once but under ten times. The rearrangement joins TRBV7-9 to TRBJ1-2; a weak D match, TRBD1 (5 bases). CDR1 SEHNR and CDR2 FQNEAQ come from the germline V gene (reference sequence). The CDR3 is 15 amino acids. Trimming removed 0 bases from V and 7 bases from J, with 15 bases in between. Here the CDR3 DNA reads TGTGCCAGCAGCTTAGCTGGGGCGCGCTGGGCTGGCTACACCTTC. It is translated as CASSLAGARWAGYTF.

This CDR3 is CSARRDSPSTDTQYF. DNA for the CDR3: TGCAGTGCTAGGAGGGACTCCCCAAGCACAGATACGCAGTATTTT. V usage is TRBV20-1 and J usage is TRBJ2-3; a possible D gene is TRBD2 (6 bases). V was trimmed by 3 bases and J by 0 bases, leaving 13 bases between them. This CDR3 comprises 15 residues. Germline-derived CDR1 and CDR2 are DFQATT and SNEGSKA (reference sequence).

This rearrangement joins TRBV7-6 to TRBJ2-5; a weak D match, TRBD1 (5 bases). Trimming cost V 6 bases and J 4 bases, with 12 bases left between them. The CDR3 totals 13 residues. The germline gives CDR1 SGHVS, CDR2 FNYEAQ. The CDR3 sequence is CASSPQGPETQYF. The CDR3 coding sequence is TGTGCCAGCAGTCCTCAGGGCCCAGAGACCCAGTACTTC.

The chain carries TRBV28 and TRBJ2-7; TRBD2 aligns across 7 bases. The CDR3 is made up of 13 amino acids. Trimming removed 8 bases from V and 4 bases from J; junction bases left unmatched: 8. CDR1 and CDR2 (germline): MDHEN, SYDVKM. The CDR3 sequence is CASGRRGNYEQYF. The DNA for the CDR3 is TGTGCCAGCGGACGGCGGGGGAATTACGAGCAGTACTTC.

Many counts were recorded for this clonotype. This sequence joins TRBV25-1 and TRBJ1-2, with D maybe TRBD1 (6 bases). The germline CDR1 and CDR2 sequences are MGHDK and SYGVNS. The CDR3 has 17 amino acids. The V end lost 0 bases, the J end lost 6 bases, and 20 bases lay between the germline ends. The CDR3 nucleotides are TGTGCCAGCAGTGAATATAGCGGTGGAAGGCAGGGGAATGGCTACACCTTC. Residues: CASSEYSGGRQGNGYTF.

CDR3 nucleotide sequence: TGCGCCAGCAGCCAAGAAACCGGGGGGCGCGCAGATACGCAGTATTTT. Its translation: CASSQETGGRADTQYF. This chain joins TRBV4-1 and TRBJ2-3, with D perhaps matching TRBD2 (7 bases). The CDR3 is made up of 16 amino acids. V lost 0 bases and J lost 4, with 14 bases in between. Per the germline V gene, CDR1 is MGHRA and CDR2 is YSYEKL.

V and J are TRBV28 and TRBJ2-5, with D maybe TRBD2 (5 bases). Trimming took 3 bases from V and 2 from J, leaving 13 bases between them. Germline V gene sequence: CDR1 MDHEN, CDR2 SYDVKM. The CDR3 extends over 15 amino acids. This chain's CDR3 is CASSLRAGSQETQYF. CDR3 coding DNA: TGTGCCAGCAGTTTGAGGGCAGGATCGCAAGAGACCCAGTACTTC.

CDR3 loop: CSVDVVNTEAFF. The CDR3, as DNA: TGCAGCGTTGATGTGGTGAACACTGAAGCTTTCTTT. The V and J genes are TRBV29-1 and TRBJ1-1; no definite D call. Germline lookup yields CDR1 SQVTM and CDR2 ANQGSEA. This CDR3 contains 12 residues. Trimming removed 3 bases from V and 0 bases from J, with 5 bases in between.

This clonotype was observed a handful of times. The chain combines TRBV12-3 or TRBV12-4 with TRBJ2-7, with D perhaps assigned TRBD1 or TRBD2 (5 bases each). The CDR3 is 18 amino acids. Trimming cost V 6 bases and J 1 base, with 25 bases left between them. The CDR3 protein is CASRGPGRTPKGSYEQYF. CDR3 DNA: TGTGCCAGCAGGGGACCGGGACGGACTCCGAAAGGTTCCTACGAGCAGTACTTC.